This TCR beta chain was identified during a study of cytomegalovirus exposure and HLA in healthy donors. Study-level results: Links to common viral pathogens appeared, in a later analysis, for several of the most significant clusters. It was confirmed in vitro that a few of the CMV-associated chains were specific for CMV antigens.

Concerning this clone itself: Its antigen is unidentified.

Germline assignment: CDR1 KGHSH and CDR2 LQKENI. This CDR3 is 14 amino acids long. Trimming stripped 6 bases from V and 3 bases from J, with 14 bases between. Vbeta (60) and Jbeta (13) primers were used in the PCR. Clones were read by immunoSEQ multiplex PCR, and TCRdb kept only the in-frame ones, dropping some. The sample consists of 190,000 or so clones, roughly 80% of them appearing once. Sequencing used PBMCs. V gene TRBV18 combines with J gene TRBJ1-2, with unresolved D. This TCR was recovered from a male donor in good health and CMV-seropositive. CDR3 DNA: TGTGCCAGCTCGCTTTGGCAGAAAGACTATGGCTACACCTTC. This sequence encodes CASSLWQKDYGYTF.